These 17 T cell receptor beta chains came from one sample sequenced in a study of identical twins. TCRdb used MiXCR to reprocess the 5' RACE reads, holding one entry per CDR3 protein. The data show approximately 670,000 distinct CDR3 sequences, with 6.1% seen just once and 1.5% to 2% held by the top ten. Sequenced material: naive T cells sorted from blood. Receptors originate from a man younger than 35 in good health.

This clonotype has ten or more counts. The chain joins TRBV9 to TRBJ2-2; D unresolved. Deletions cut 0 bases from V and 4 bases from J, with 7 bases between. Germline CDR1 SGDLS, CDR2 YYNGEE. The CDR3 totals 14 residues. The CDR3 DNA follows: TGTGCCAGCAGCGTAGGGGTGGGCACCGGGGAGCTGTTTTTT. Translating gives CASSVGVGTGELFF.

CDR3 in amino acids: CASSHIRDEGLEKETQYF. The CDR3 bases are TGCGCCAGCAGCCATATCCGCGACGAGGGGCTAGAAAAAGAGACCCAGTACTTC. The genes are TRBV4-3 and TRBJ2-5; D tentatively fits TRBD1 or TRBD2 (5 bases each). This CDR3 has 18 residues. CDR1 is LGHNA and CDR2 is YSLEER in the germline V gene. Trimming removed 3 bases at V and 3 bases at J, with 23 bases between.

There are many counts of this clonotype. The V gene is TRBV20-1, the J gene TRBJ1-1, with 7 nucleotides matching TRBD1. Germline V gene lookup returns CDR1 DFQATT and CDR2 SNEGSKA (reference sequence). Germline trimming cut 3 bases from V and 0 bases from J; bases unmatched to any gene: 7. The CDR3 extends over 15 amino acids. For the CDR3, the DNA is TGCAGTGCTAGGGCCACCGGGACAGTGAACACTGAAGCTTTCTTT. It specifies CSARATGTVNTEAFF.

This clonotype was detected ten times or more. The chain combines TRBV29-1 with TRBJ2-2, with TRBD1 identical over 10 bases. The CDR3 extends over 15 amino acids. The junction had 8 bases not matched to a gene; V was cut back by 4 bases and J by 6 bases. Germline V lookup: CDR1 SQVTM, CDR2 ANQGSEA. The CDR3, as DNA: TGCAGCGTTGCCCCCGGGACAGGGGATGCCGGGGAGCTGTTTTTT. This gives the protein CSVAPGTGDAGELFF.

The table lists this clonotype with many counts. CDR3 residues: CASLGVSYEQYF. The CDR3 bases are TGTGCCAGCCTGGGTGTCTCCTACGAGCAGTACTTC. The rearrangement joins TRBV25-1 to TRBJ2-7; no clear D gene. Trimming shortened V by 8 bases and J by 0 bases, and 8 bases separated the two germline ends. This CDR3 spans 12 amino acids. Looked up from germline, CDR1 is MGHDK and CDR2 is SYGVNS.

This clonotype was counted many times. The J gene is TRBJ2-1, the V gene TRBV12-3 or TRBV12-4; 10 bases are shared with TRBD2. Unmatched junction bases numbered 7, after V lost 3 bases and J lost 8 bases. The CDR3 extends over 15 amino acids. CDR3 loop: CASSFASGSRDEQFF. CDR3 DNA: TGTGCCAGCAGTTTTGCTAGCGGGAGTAGAGATGAGCAGTTCTTC.

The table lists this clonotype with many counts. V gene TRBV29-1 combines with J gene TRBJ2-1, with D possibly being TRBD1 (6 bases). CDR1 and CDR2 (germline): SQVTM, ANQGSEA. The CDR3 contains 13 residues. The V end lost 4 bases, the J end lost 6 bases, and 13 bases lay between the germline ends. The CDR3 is CSVAYRVINEQFF. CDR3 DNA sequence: TGCAGCGTTGCTTACAGGGTAATCAATGAGCAGTTCTTC.

As DNA, the CDR3 is TGCGCCAGCAGCCACACCCCTCGGAACACTGAAGCTTTCTTT. Its translation is CASSHTPRNTEAFF. V and J are TRBV5-1 and TRBJ1-1; no firm D call. Deletions cut 4 bases from V and 1 base from J, with 11 bases between. Germline assignment: CDR1 SGHRS and CDR2 YFSETQ. The CDR3 is 14 residues long.

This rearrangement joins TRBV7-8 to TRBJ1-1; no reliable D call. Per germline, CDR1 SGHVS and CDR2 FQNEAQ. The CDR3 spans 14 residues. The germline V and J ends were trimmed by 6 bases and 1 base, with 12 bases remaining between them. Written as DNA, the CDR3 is TGTGCCAGCAGTTCGGGTTTCTCGAACACTGAAGCTTTCTTT. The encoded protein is CASSSGFSNTEAFF. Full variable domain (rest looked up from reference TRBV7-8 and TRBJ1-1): GAGVSQSPRYKVAKRGQDVALRCDPISGHVSLFWYQQALGQGPEFLTYFQNEAQLDKSGLPSDRFFAERPEGSVSTLKIQRTQQEDSAVYLCASSSGFSNTEAFFGQGTRLTVV.

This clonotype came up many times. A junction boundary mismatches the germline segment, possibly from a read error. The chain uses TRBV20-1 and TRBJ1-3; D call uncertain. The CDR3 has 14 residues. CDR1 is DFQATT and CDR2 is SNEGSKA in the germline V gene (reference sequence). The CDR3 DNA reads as TGCAGTGCCAGAGGGATGTCCTCTGGAAACACCATATATTTT. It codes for CSARGMSSGNTIYF.

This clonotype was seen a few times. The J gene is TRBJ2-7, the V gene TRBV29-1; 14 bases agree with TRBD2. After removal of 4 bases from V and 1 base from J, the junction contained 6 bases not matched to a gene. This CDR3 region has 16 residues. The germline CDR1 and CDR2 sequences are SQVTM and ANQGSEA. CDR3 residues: CSVVGLAGGPSYEQYF. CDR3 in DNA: TGCAGCGTTGTTGGACTAGCGGGAGGACCTTCCTACGAGCAGTACTTC.

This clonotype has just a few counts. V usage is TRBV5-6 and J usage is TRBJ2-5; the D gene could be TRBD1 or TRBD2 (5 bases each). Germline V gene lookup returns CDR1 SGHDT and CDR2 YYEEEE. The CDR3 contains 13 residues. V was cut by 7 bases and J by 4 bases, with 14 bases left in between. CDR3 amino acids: CASPLGDGETQYF. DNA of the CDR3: TGTGCCAGCCCATTGGGGGACGGAGAGACCCAGTACTTC.

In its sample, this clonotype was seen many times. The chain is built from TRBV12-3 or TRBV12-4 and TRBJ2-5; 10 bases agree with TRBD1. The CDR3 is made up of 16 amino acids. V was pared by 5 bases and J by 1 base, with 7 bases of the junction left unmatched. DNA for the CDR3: TGTGCCAGCAGTGTGCGACAGGGGGCACTCCAAGAGACCCAGTACTTC. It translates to CASSVRQGALQETQYF.

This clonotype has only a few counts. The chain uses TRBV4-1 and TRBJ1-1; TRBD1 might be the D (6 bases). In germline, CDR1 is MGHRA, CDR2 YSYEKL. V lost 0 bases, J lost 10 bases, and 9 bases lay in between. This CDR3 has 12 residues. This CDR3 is CASSQDLTGAFF. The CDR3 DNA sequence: TGCGCCAGCAGCCAAGATTTGACAGGAGCTTTCTTT.

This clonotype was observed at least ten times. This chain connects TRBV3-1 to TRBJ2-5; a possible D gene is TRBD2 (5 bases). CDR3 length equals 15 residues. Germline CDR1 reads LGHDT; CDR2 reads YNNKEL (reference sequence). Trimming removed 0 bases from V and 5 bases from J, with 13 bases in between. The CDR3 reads CASSQDAGGIETQYF. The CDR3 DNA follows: TGTGCCAGCAGCCAAGACGCTGGAGGAATCGAGACCCAGTACTTC.

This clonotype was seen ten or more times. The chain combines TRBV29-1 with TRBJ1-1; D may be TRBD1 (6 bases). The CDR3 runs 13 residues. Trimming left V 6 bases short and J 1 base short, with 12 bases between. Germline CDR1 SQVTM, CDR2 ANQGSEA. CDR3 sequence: CSVVGGQNTEAFF. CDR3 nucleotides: TGCAGCGTCGTTGGGGGACAGAACACTGAAGCTTTCTTT.

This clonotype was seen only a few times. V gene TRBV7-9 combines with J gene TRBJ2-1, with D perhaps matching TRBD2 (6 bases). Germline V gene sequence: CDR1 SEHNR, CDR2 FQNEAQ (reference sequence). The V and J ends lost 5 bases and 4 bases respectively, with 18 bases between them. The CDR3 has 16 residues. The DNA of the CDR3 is TGTGCCAGCAGCCGACCAGCCGGGACTTTATACAATGAGCAGTTCTTC. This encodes CASSRPAGTLYNEQFF.